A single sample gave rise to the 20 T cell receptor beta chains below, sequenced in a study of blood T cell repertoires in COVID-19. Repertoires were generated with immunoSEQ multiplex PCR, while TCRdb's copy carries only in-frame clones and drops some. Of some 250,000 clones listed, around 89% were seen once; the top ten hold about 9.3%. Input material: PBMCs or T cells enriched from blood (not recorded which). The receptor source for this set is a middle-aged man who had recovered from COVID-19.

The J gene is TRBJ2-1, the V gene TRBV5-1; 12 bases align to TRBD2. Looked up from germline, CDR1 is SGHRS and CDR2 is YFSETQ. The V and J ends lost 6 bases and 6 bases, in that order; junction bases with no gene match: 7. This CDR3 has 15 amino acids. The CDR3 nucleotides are TGCGCCAGCAAATTCGGACTAGCGGGACCCAATGAGCAGTTCTTC. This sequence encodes CASKFGLAGPNEQFF.

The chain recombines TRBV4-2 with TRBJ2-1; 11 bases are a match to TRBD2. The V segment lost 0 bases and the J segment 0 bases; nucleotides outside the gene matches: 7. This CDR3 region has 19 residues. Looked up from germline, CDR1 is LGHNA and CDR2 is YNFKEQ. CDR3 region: CASSQEPTSGVNSYNEQFF. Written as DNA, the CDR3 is TGTGCCAGCAGCCAAGAGCCGACTAGCGGGGTAAACTCCTACAATGAGCAGTTCTTC.

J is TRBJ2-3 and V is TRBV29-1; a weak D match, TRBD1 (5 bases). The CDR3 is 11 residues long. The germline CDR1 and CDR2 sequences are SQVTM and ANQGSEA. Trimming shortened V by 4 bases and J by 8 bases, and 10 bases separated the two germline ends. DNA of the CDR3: TGCAGCGTTGGGACATCGGGTACGCAGTATTTT. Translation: CSVGTSGTQYF.

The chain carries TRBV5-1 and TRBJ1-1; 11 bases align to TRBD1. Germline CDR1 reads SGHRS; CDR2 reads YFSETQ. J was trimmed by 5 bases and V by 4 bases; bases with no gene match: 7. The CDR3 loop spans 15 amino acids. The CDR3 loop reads CASSGDRGVVTEAFF. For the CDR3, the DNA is TGCGCCAGCAGCGGGGACAGGGGGGTAGTAACTGAAGCTTTCTTT.

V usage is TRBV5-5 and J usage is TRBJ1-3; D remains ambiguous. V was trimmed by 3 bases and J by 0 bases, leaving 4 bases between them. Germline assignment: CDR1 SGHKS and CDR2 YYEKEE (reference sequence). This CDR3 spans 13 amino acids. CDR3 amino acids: CASSWSSGNTIYF. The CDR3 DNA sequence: TGTGCCAGCAGCTGGAGCTCTGGAAACACCATATATTTT.

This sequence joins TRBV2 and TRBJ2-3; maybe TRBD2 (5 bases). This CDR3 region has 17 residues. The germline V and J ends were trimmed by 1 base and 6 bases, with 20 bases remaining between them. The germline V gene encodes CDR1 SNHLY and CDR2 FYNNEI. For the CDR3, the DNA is TGTGCCAGCAGTGAAGACACGGGGAAGATACCTTGGGATACGCAGTATTTT. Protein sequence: CASSEDTGKIPWDTQYF.

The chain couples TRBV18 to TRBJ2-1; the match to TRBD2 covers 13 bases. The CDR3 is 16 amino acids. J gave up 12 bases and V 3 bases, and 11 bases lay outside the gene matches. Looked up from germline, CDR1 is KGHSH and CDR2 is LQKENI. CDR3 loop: CASSPARTSGSQGQFF. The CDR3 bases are TGTGCCAGCTCACCGGCTCGGACTAGCGGGAGCCAAGGGCAGTTCTTC.

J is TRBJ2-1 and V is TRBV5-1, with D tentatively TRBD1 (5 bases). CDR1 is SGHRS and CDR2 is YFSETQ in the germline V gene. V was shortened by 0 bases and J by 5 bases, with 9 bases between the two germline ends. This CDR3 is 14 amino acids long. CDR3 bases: TGCGCCAGCAGCTTGGATTTCAGGGACAATGAGCAGTTCTTC. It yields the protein CASSLDFRDNEQFF.

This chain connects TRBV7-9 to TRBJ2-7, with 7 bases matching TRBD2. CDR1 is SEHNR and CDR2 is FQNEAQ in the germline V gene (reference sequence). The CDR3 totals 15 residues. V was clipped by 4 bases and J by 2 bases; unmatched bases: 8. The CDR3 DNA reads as TGTGCCAGCAGCTCCGGGACTATCGCTACCTACGAGCAGTACTTC. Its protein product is CASSSGTIATYEQYF.

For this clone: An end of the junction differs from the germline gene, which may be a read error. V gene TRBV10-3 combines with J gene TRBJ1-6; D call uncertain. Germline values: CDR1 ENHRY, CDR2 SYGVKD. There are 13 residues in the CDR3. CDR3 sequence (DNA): TGTGCCATCAGTGAGTCCTCTAATTCACCCCTCCACTTT. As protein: CAISESSNSPLHF.

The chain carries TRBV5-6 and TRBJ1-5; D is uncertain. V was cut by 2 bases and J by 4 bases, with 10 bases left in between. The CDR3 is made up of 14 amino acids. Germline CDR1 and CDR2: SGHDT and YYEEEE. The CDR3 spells CASSLMTGNQPQHF. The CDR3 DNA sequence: TGTGCCAGCAGCTTAATGACTGGTAATCAGCCCCAGCATTTT.

Here the CDR3 reads CASSYSQGAGNQPQHF. The CDR3 nucleotides read TGTGCCAGCAGTTACTCACAGGGGGCTGGCAATCAGCCCCAGCATTTT. This chain uses TRBV6-2 or TRBV6-3 with TRBJ1-5, with 9 bases identical to TRBD1. CDR1 MNHEY and CDR2 SVGEGT come from the germline V gene. This CDR3 region has 16 residues. V shed 0 bases and J 2 bases; nucleotides not matched to a gene: 2.

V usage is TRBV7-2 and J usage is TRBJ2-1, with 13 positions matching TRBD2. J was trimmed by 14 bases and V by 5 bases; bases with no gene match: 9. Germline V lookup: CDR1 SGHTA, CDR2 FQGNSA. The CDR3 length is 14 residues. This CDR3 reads CASSPGLAGHAEFF. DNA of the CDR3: TGTGCCAGCAGCCCGGGACTAGCGGGACATGCGGAGTTCTTC.

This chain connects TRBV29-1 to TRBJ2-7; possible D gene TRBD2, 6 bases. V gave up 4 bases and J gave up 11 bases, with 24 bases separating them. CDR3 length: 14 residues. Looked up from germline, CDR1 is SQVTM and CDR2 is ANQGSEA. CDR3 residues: CSVVGRREWAGKYF. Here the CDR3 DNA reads TGCAGCGTTGTAGGTCGGCGGGAATGGGCCGGGAAGTACTTC.

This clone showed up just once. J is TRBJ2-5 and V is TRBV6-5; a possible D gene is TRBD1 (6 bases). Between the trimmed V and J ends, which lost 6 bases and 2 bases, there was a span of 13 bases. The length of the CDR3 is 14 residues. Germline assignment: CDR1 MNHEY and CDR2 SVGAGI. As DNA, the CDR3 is TGTGCCAGCAGACCGACCGGGACACAAGAGACCCAGTACTTC. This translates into CASRPTGTQETQYF.

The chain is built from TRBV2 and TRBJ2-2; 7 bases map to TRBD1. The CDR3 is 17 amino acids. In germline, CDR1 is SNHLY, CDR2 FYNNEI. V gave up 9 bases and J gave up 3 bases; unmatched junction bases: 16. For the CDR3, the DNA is TGTGCCAGTCGAGTGGACAGGACCCTAATCTACACCGGGGAGCTGTTTTTT. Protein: CASRVDRTLIYTGELFF.

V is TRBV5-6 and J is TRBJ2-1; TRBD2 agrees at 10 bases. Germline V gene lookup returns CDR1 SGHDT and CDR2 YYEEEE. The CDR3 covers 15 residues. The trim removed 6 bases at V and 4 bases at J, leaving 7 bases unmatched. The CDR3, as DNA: TGTGCCAGCACCATAAAAGCGGGGGGGTACAATGAGCAGTTCTTC. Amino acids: CASTIKAGGYNEQFF.

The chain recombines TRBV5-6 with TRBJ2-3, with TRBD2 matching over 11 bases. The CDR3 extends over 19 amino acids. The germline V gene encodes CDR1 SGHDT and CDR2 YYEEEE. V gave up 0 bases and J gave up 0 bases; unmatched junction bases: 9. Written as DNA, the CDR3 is TGTGCCAGCAGCTTGGTGTTAGCGGGAGGGCCAGGAAGCACAGATACGCAGTATTTT. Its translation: CASSLVLAGGPGSTDTQYF.

DNA of the CDR3: TGCAGCGGTCCGACTAGCGGGGTTATCGGTGAGCAGTTCTTC. Translated: CSGPTSGVIGEQFF. The chain has TRBV29-1 and TRBJ2-1; 11 bases agree with TRBD2. CDR1 and CDR2 (germline): SQVTM, ANQGSEA. This CDR3 region has 14 residues. With 7 bases clipped from V and 9 bases from J, the junction kept 11 bases outside the gene matches.

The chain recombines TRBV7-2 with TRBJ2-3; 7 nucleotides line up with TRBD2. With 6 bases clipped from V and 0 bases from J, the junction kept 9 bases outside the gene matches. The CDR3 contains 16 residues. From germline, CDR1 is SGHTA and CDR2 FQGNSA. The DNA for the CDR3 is TGTGCCAGCAGGTCGGGGGGTAGTTGGAGCACAGATACGCAGTATTTT. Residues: CASRSGGSWSTDTQYF.